Listed here are 30 T cell receptor beta chains from one sample, sequenced in a study of a mutant IDH1 vaccine in newly diagnosed glioma. Clones were read by immunoSEQ multiplex PCR, and TCRdb kept only the in-frame ones, dropping some. Of fewer than 70,000 clones in the sample, around 83% were seen once. Time point of the sample: week 47, end of study. Doses consisted of 300 ug of mutant IDH1 20-mer peptide each, paired with topical imiquimod. These receptors have no known antigen. The source material was PBMCs, sampled from a glioma patient whose treatment included an IDH1 peptide vaccine. Receptor source: a man aged 30 to 45 with glioma.

The chain recombines TRBV18 with TRBJ1-3; no clear D. Germline V lookup: CDR1 KGHSH, CDR2 LQKENI. Trimming shortened V by 3 bases and J by 0 bases, and 12 bases separated the two germline ends. The CDR3 loop spans 16 amino acids. In DNA, the CDR3 is TGTGCCAGCTCACCCAAACCCTTTTCCTCTGGAAACACCATATATTTT. Translation: CASSPKPFSSGNTIYF.

The rearrangement links TRBV7-2 to TRBJ1-3, with unresolved D. This CDR3 contains 17 residues. Germline values: CDR1 SGHTA, CDR2 FQGNSA. V lost 6 bases and J lost 0, with 18 bases in between. The CDR3 DNA reads as TGTGCCAGCAGAGAAGGTACAGCCTACACCTCTGGAAACACCATATATTTT. Residues: CASREGTAYTSGNTIYF.

The chain employs TRBV7-9 and TRBJ2-3, with 7 bases lining up with TRBD2. CDR3 length equals 18 residues. V lost 3 bases and J lost 4; bases outside the gene matches: 16. Germline CDR1 and CDR2: SEHNR and FQNEAQ (reference sequence). This chain's CDR3 is CASSFGVGKSGISDTQYF. DNA for the CDR3: TGTGCCAGCAGCTTTGGCGTTGGAAAAAGCGGGATATCAGATACGCAGTATTTT.

The CDR3 DNA sequence: TGCGCCAGCAGCCTAAAAGACACTGAAGCTTTCTTT. This codes for CASSLKDTEAFF. The chain employs TRBV10-2 and TRBJ1-1; D unresolved. In germline, CDR1 is WSHSY, CDR2 SAAADI. The V and J ends lost 6 bases and 3 bases respectively, with 8 bases between them. The CDR3 extends over 12 amino acids.

The J gene is TRBJ1-2, the V gene TRBV10-1; the D gene is possibly TRBD1 (5 bases). Germline V gene lookup returns CDR1 WNHNN and CDR2 SYGVQD (reference sequence). Trimming removed 6 bases at V and 3 bases at J, with 11 bases between. The CDR3 is 13 amino acids. CDR3 bases: TGCGCCAGCAGAGCAGACAGAGACTATGGCTACACCTTC. Translated, it gives CASRADRDYGYTF.

The chain has TRBV11-2 and TRBJ2-1; 8 nucleotides line up with TRBD2. This CDR3 is built from 15 residues. Per germline, CDR1 SGHAT and CDR2 FQNNGV. The V gene end was trimmed by 2 bases and the J gene end by 6 bases; junction bases not matched to a gene: 6. DNA of the CDR3: TGTGCCAGCAGCTTATTTCCGGGGGGGCCCAATGAGCAGTTCTTC. This codes for CASSLFPGGPNEQFF.

The chain couples TRBV5-1 to TRBJ2-7; D not certain. This CDR3 spans 13 amino acids. V lost 4 bases and J lost 2, with 10 bases in between. Germline V CDR1 and CDR2: SGHRS, YFSETQ. CDR3 sequence (DNA): TGCGCCAGCAGCCCGCGGTCAGCCTACGAGCAGTACTTC. Its translation: CASSPRSAYEQYF.

V is TRBV5-3 and J is TRBJ2-1; 7 positions match TRBD2. TRBV5-3 carries the ORF label, with uncertain function. The V segment lost 5 bases and the J segment 6 bases; nucleotides outside the gene matches: 11. CDR3 length: 15 residues. The CDR3 loop reads CARSSTSARLNEQFF. The CDR3 region has the DNA TGTGCCAGAAGTTCAACTAGCGCCCGGCTCAATGAGCAGTTCTTC.

J is TRBJ2-3 and V is TRBV13; D gene uncertain. V was pared by 1 base and J by 12 bases, with 11 bases between. CDR3 size: 12 residues. The germline CDR1 and CDR2 sequences are PRHDT and FYEKMQ (reference sequence). CDR3 loop: CASSLVPETQYF. The CDR3 coding sequence is TGTGCCAGCAGCTTAGTCCCGGAGACTCAGTATTTT.

Only one count was recorded for this clone. The chain employs TRBV6-6 and TRBJ2-1, with 7 bases aligning to TRBD2. V shed 10 bases, J shed 0 bases, and the junction held 12 bases outside the gene matches. The CDR3 spans 16 residues. CDR1 and CDR2 (germline): MNHNY, SVGAGI (reference sequence). CDR3 loop: CAILSGGGNSYNEQFF. CDR3 DNA sequence: TGTGCCATCCTAAGTGGGGGGGGGAACTCCTACAATGAGCAGTTCTTC.

The chain has TRBV11-2 and TRBJ2-7; D remains ambiguous. From germline, CDR1 is SGHAT and CDR2 FQNNGV. Trimming stripped 1 base from V and 6 bases from J, with 4 bases between. The CDR3 has 11 residues. The DNA of the CDR3 is TGTGCCAGCAGCTTAGTATCCGAGCAGTACTTC. Protein product: CASSLVSEQYF.

The chain combines TRBV6-1 with TRBJ2-3; possible D gene TRBD2, 5 bases. This CDR3 is built from 15 residues. Germline V gene data show CDR1 as MNHNS and CDR2 as SASEGT. Trimming stripped 1 base from V and 2 bases from J, with 10 bases between. The DNA of the CDR3 is TGTGCCAGCAGTGAAGGGGAGAGGTCCACAGATACGCAGTATTTT. Translating gives CASSEGERSTDTQYF.

This clone was seen only a few times. This chain uses TRBV5-6 with TRBJ1-1; TRBD1 agrees at 8 bases. CDR1 and CDR2 (germline): SGHDT, YYEEEE. CDR3 length: 16 amino acids. The trim removed 0 bases at V and 1 base at J, leaving 5 bases unmatched. The CDR3 region is CASSLVRQGWNTEAFF. CDR3 DNA sequence: TGTGCCAGCAGCTTGGTTAGACAGGGGTGGAACACTGAAGCTTTCTTT.

The chain links TRBV15 to TRBJ1-5; no definite D call. Looked up from germline, CDR1 is LNHNV and CDR2 is YYDKDF (reference sequence). This CDR3 comprises 15 residues. The ends were cut back, 3 bases at V and 6 bases at J, with 15 bases in the middle. The CDR3 here is CATSSNPGEGQPQHF. The DNA of the CDR3 is TGTGCCACCAGCAGTAACCCCGGGGAAGGTCAGCCCCAGCATTTT.

The chain recombines TRBV6-6 with TRBJ2-1; 8 bases agree with TRBD2. J lost 4 bases, V lost 6 bases, and 11 bases had no gene match. The germline CDR1 and CDR2 sequences are MNHNY and SVGAGI (reference sequence). The CDR3 length is 16 residues. The CDR3 DNA sequence: TGTGCCAGCAGGGAGCGTGGGGGACTAGTGTACAATGAGCAGTTCTTC. Encoded protein: CASRERGGLVYNEQFF.

The chain employs TRBV5-1 and TRBJ1-2; D might be TRBD1 (6 bases). Germline V gene lookup returns CDR1 SGHRS and CDR2 YFSETQ. The CDR3 is made up of 15 amino acids. V lost 0 bases, J lost 3 bases, and 12 bases lay in between. The CDR3 nucleotides are TGCGCCAGCAGCTTGGGCTTGGGGGGCGACTATGGCTACACCTTC. Translation gives CASSLGLGGDYGYTF.

CDR3: CATSRVWGPNQPQHF. In DNA form, the CDR3 reads TGTGCCACCAGCAGAGTTTGGGGCCCCAATCAGCCCCAGCATTTT. The chain links TRBV15 to TRBJ1-5; D is perhaps TRBD1 (5 bases). Germline V gene data show CDR1 as LNHNV and CDR2 as YYDKDF (reference sequence). V gave up 1 base and J gave up 3 bases, with 10 bases separating them. The CDR3 contains 15 residues.

The V and J genes are TRBV19 and TRBJ2-4; perhaps TRBD2 as D (7 bases). The germline V and J ends were trimmed by 4 bases and 8 bases, with 15 bases remaining between them. This CDR3 has 14 amino acids. CDR1 and CDR2 (germline): LNHDA, SQIVND (reference sequence). The CDR3 DNA reads as TGTGCCAGTAGTAGACTCGGGGGGCTTGACATTCAGTACTTC. It is translated as CASSRLGGLDIQYF.

The rearrangement links TRBV2 to TRBJ1-2; D might be TRBD1 (6 bases). Looked up from germline, CDR1 is SNHLY and CDR2 is FYNNEI. The V end was cut by 6 bases, the J end by 4 bases, with 12 bases between. This CDR3 spans 13 amino acids. The DNA for the CDR3 is TGTGCCAGCAGCGACAGGCCCTTCTATGGCTACACCTTC. Residues: CASSDRPFYGYTF.

DNA for the CDR3: TGTGCCAGTAGTATTAGAGGCGACAGGGACGTTAGCAATCAGCCCCAGCATTTT. The encoded protein is CASSIRGDRDVSNQPQHF. The chain is built from TRBV19 and TRBJ1-5; the match to TRBD1 covers 7 bases. Germline V gene lookup returns CDR1 LNHDA and CDR2 SQIVND (reference sequence). The V segment lost 3 bases and the J segment 0 bases; nucleotides outside the gene matches: 11. The CDR3 totals 18 residues.

This clone was counted a single time. The chain has TRBV5-1 and TRBJ1-2, with no clear D. The germline CDR1 and CDR2 sequences are SGHRS and YFSETQ. V gave up 4 bases and J gave up 5 bases, with 12 bases separating them. The CDR3 contains 13 residues. As DNA, the CDR3 is TGCGCCAGCAGCGCAGAAACGCCATATGGCTACACCTTC. The encoded protein is CASSAETPYGYTF.

The rearrangement joins TRBV19 to TRBJ1-5, with 8 bases matching TRBD1. V trimming: 3 bases; J trimming: 2 bases; junction bases outside the gene matches: 6. The CDR3 is made up of 16 amino acids. Germline V lookup: CDR1 LNHDA, CDR2 SQIVND (reference sequence). The CDR3 sequence is CASSILGTGRNQPQHF. In DNA, the CDR3 is TGTGCCAGTAGTATTTTAGGGACAGGACGCAATCAGCCCCAGCATTTT.

The V and J genes are TRBV28 and TRBJ1-6; unclear D gene. The CDR3 spans 15 residues. The V gene lost 7 bases and the J gene lost 2 bases, with 12 bases spanning the gap. The germline gives CDR1 MDHEN, CDR2 SYDVKM. Written as DNA, the CDR3 is TGTGCCAGCACTCGCCAGGCACCCTATAATTCACCCCTCCACTTT. Translating it yields CASTRQAPYNSPLHF.

This clone occurred once. This chain joins TRBV5-1 and TRBJ2-7; TRBD1 matches 7 bases. Germline loops: CDR1 SGHRS, CDR2 YFSETQ. The CDR3 loop spans 15 amino acids. After removal of 4 bases from V and 0 bases from J, the junction contained 7 bases not matched to a gene. The CDR3 here is CASSRDSLSSYEQYF. As DNA, the CDR3 is TGCGCCAGCAGCCGGGACAGTTTAAGCTCCTACGAGCAGTACTTC.

The chain is built from TRBV7-2 and TRBJ2-4; 8 bases line up with TRBD1. The CDR3 contains 15 residues. Germline V gene sequence: CDR1 SGHTA, CDR2 FQGNSA. V gave up 5 bases and J gave up 8 bases; unmatched junction bases: 11. In DNA form, the CDR3 reads TGTGCCAGCAGCCCCGGCGGGGTACAGGGGGACATTCAGTACTTC. It specifies CASSPGGVQGDIQYF.

The chain has TRBV6-5 and TRBJ1-2; TRBD1 agrees at 7 bases. This CDR3 contains 14 residues. The junction had 7 bases not matched to a gene; V was cut back by 4 bases and J by 5 bases. From germline, CDR1 is MNHEY and CDR2 SVGAGI. The CDR3 bases are TGTGCCAGCAGTTCCAGGGGGTCATATTATGGCTACACCTTC. It translates to CASSSRGSYYGYTF.

DNA for the CDR3: TGTGCCAGCAGCTTACAGGGGGGCTCAGGAAACACCATATATTTT. Residues: CASSLQGGSGNTIYF. This chain connects TRBV7-9 to TRBJ1-3, with 7 nucleotides matching TRBD1. The CDR3 totals 15 residues. Trimming removed 2 bases from V and 4 bases from J; junction bases left unmatched: 5. From germline, CDR1 is SEHNR and CDR2 FQNEAQ (reference sequence).

The chain recombines TRBV21-1 with TRBJ2-7; TRBD1 was called by the table and not checked on the DNA. TRBV21-1 is tagged as a pseudogene. CDR3 size: 14 residues. The CDR3 protein is CASNTGTGSYEQYF. The CDR3 nucleotides read TGTGCCAGCAACACCGGGACAGGGTCCTACGAGCAGTACTTC.

The chain employs TRBV7-7 and TRBJ2-5; possible D gene TRBD2, 6 bases. This CDR3 region has 16 residues. The germline V gene has CDR1 SSHAT and CDR2 FNYEAQ (reference sequence). Trimming pared 7 bases from V and 3 bases from J, leaving 21 bases between. CDR3 in DNA: TGTGCCAGCACAGGCGGCGGGGAAGAGGTAGAAGAGACCCAGTACTTC. It is translated as CASTGGGEEVEETQYF.

This chain connects TRBV18 to TRBJ2-3; 9 bases are a match to TRBD1. V was clipped by 1 base and J by 3 bases; unmatched bases: 5. Germline V gene lookup returns CDR1 KGHSH and CDR2 LQKENI. The CDR3 is 16 residues long. The CDR3 loop is CASSPLEGTGTDTQYF. For the CDR3, the DNA is TGTGCCAGCTCACCACTTGAGGGGACAGGGACAGATACGCAGTATTTT.